This T cell receptor beta chain was recovered during a study of identical twins. With respect to this clonotype: No antigen is known for it.

The cDNA had a unique molecular identifier and a template-switch universal primer site. TCRdb itself ran the 5' RACE reads through MiXCR, one entry per CDR3 protein. The sample records 410,000 or so distinct CDR3 sequences, 18% being singletons. The germline V gene encodes CDR1 SQVTM and CDR2 ANQGSEA. The CDR3 extends over 16 amino acids. Trimming took 3 bases from V and 5 from J; bases not matched to a gene: 12. Study-level results: Whereas memory repertoires showed no such difference, abundant cord blood beta clonotypes carried fewer insertions. Out-of-frame alpha sequences shared by twins were enriched for low generation probability.

The TCR sequence derives from a middle-aged man in good health. The chain carries TRBV29-1 and TRBJ2-5; 10 bases map to TRBD1. Specimen: naive T cells sorted from blood. The CDR3 region is CSVDGRDRGILETQYF. CDR3 sequence (DNA): TGCAGCGTTGATGGGAGGGACAGGGGAATTTTGGAGACCCAGTACTTC.